This T cell receptor (beta chain) was captured by sequencing in a study of glioma-infiltrating T cells. This CDR3 spans 14 amino acids. Looked up from germline, CDR1 is LNHNV and CDR2 is YYDKDF (reference sequence). V dropped 6 bases and J dropped 3 bases, with 15 bases sitting between them. In this sample, this clonotype turned up many times. Antigen unknown. The iRepertoire nested amplicon-rescue multiplex PCR amplified TCR alpha and beta CDR3s from RNA. TCRdb itself ran the multiplex PCR reads through MiXCR, one entry per CDR3 protein. The sample shows under 200,000 distinct CDR3 sequences, around 40% of them seen only once. Whole-study findings and limits: Non-neoplastic patients had below-expected tissue-blood divergence, while all gliomas exceeded expectation.

Material for sequencing was glioma tissue, nonneoplastic brain tissue, or PBMCs (not recorded which). The chain couples TRBV15 to TRBJ2-7; possible D gene TRBD1, 6 bases. The sequence came from a human donor with low-grade glioma or glioblastoma, undergoing nonglioma brain surgery, or in good health (not recorded which). As DNA, the CDR3 is TGTGCCACCAGTCGTCCGGGACAAGTCTACGAGCAGTACTTC. Its translation is CATSRPGQVYEQYF.